This T cell receptor (beta chain) derives from a study of T cell changes during pregnancy in multiple sclerosis. The repertoire was sequenced with immunoSEQ multiplex PCR; TCRdb's copy has only in-frame clones and lacks some. The sample yields tens of thousands of clones, around 92% seen once. This CDR3 region has 14 residues. V lost 2 bases and J lost 1, with 8 bases in between. Looked up from germline, CDR1 is MDHEN and CDR2 is SYDVKM. The chain carries TRBV28 and TRBJ1-2; no reliable D call. This receptor was identified in a female donor with multiple sclerosis, enrolled in a pregnancy study. The input for sequencing was CD4+ T cells from peripheral blood mononuclear cells, taken in the third trimester of pregnancy. In DNA form, the CDR3 reads TGTGCCAGCAGTTTACCCACAGTTAACTATGGCTACACCTTC. Its protein is CASSLPTVNYGYTF.